This T cell receptor beta chain originates from a study of T cell repertoires in cytomegalovirus infection. Study-level background: Indicated by public TCR beta signatures were CMV infection and matching HLA type.

This clonotype was seen repeatedly, ten times or more. One entry per CDR3 protein, called by TCRdb with MiXCR from the reads. The sample carries roughly 200,000 distinct CDR3 sequences, about a tenth recorded once. V lost 5 bases, J lost 10 bases, and 17 bases lay in between. This CDR3 contains 13 residues. CDR1 is SGHTA and CDR2 is FQGNSA in the germline V gene. This chain links TRBV7-2 with TRBJ1-1; tentative D call: TRBD1 (5 bases). The receptor comes from a human donor in good health (CMV status not recorded). Some clones in this sample may be carry-over from other donors' samples. The sample consisted of PBMCs. The CDR3 nucleotides read TGTGCCAGCAGCGGCCGGGACCAACTTCCAGCTTTCTTT. Its translation: CASSGRDQLPAFF.